The clone carrying this T cell receptor beta chain was observed a single time. This record comes from a study of T cell responses to AZD1222 COVID-19 vaccine. TCRdb's table, derived via immunoSEQ multiplex PCR, lists solely in-frame clones and lacks some. There are roughly 150,000 clones in the sample; roughly 91% occur only once, and roughly 6.2% lies in the top ten. V gave up 6 bases and J gave up 2 bases, with 11 bases separating them. Germline loops: CDR1 SGHTA, CDR2 FQGNSA. There are 13 residues in the CDR3. Source: peripheral blood, taken 28 days after the second AZD1222 dose. The source is an adult who received the AZD1222 COVID-19 vaccine. The gene calls are TRBV7-2 and TRBJ2-7; perhaps TRBD1 as D (6 bases). CDR3 nucleotide sequence: TGTGCCAGCAGACTACAGGGAACCTACGAGCAGTACTTC. As protein: CASRLQGTYEQYF.